The 19 T cell receptor beta chains presented below share a single source sample, sequenced in a study of blood T cell repertoires in COVID-19. Generated by immunoSEQ multiplex PCR, the TCRdb table keeps only in-frame clones and is missing some. The profile shows around 58,000 clones, about 82% of them singletons. Sequencing was performed on peripheral blood. The receptors were gathered from a human donor in a cohort sampled during active COVID-19.

The gene calls are TRBV5-4 and TRBJ1-4; 8 nucleotides agree with TRBD1. The ends lost 4 bases at V and 8 bases at J; junction bases unmatched: 7. Germline CDR1 is SGHNT and CDR2 is YYREEE (reference sequence). The CDR3 sequence is 14 residues long. The CDR3 nucleotides read TGTGCCAGCAGCATACCGGGACAGGAAGAAAAACTGTTTTTT. Amino acid sequence: CASSIPGQEEKLFF.

In its sample, this clone was seen once. The chain links TRBV9 to TRBJ2-1, with 8 positions matching TRBD2. The germline V gene has CDR1 SGDLS and CDR2 YYNGEE. CDR3 size: 15 residues. The V and J ends lost 4 bases and 1 base, in that order; junction bases with no gene match: 4. The CDR3 here is CASSQGLGSYNEQFF. As DNA, the CDR3 is TGTGCCAGCAGCCAGGGACTAGGGTCCTACAATGAGCAGTTCTTC.

This clone has only a few counts. CDR3 sequence (DNA): TGTGCCAGCAGCTTAGCAATGACACGGCAATCCAATCAGCCCCAGCATTTT. Translating it yields CASSLAMTRQSNQPQHF. The rearrangement joins TRBV7-2 to TRBJ1-5; D is uncertain. This CDR3 is built from 17 residues. CDR1 SGHTA and CDR2 FQGNSA come from the germline V gene. V lost 0 bases and J lost 3, with 15 bases in between.

The CDR3 reads CATSRDVGENYGYTF. The CDR3 DNA reads as TGTGCCACCAGCAGAGATGTGGGAGAGAACTATGGCTACACCTTC. The V and J genes are TRBV15 and TRBJ1-2; no reliable D call. V lost 0 bases to trimming and J lost 2 bases, with 10 bases between them. The CDR3 sequence is 15 residues long. CDR1 LNHNV and CDR2 YYDKDF come from the germline V gene (reference sequence).

This clone appeared a single time. The chain is built from TRBV5-6 and TRBJ2-3; 11 bases line up with TRBD2. The CDR3 has 15 residues. Germline-derived CDR1 and CDR2 are SGHDT and YYEEEE. V was clipped by 3 bases and J by 5 bases; unmatched bases: 5. The DNA of the CDR3 is TGTGCCAGCAGCTCACTAGCGGGGGTACGAGATACGCAGTATTTT. It codes for CASSSLAGVRDTQYF.

This chain's CDR3 is CASSLAGDRETQYF. CDR3 in DNA: TGTGCCAGCAGCCTAGCGGGGGATCGAGAGACCCAGTACTTC. The chain employs TRBV6-6 and TRBJ2-5, with TRBD2 matching over 10 bases. V trimming: 6 bases; J trimming: 4 bases; junction bases outside the gene matches: 5. The CDR3 is 14 amino acids. From germline, CDR1 is MNHNY and CDR2 SVGAGI (reference sequence).

The rearrangement links TRBV18 to TRBJ2-5; D is possibly TRBD2 (6 bases). CDR1 is KGHSH, CDR2 LQKENI, per germline. This CDR3 contains 14 residues. With 6 bases removed from V and 5 bases from J, the gap between germline ends came to 16 bases. This chain's CDR3 is CASSPGLSGETQYF. CDR3 nucleotides: TGTGCCAGCTCTCCGGGACTCAGCGGTGAGACCCAGTACTTC.

The chain's CDR3 is CASSPRPTGVYGYTF. CDR3 sequence (DNA): TGTGCCAGCAGCCCCCGACCGACAGGGGTCTATGGCTACACCTTC. The genes are TRBV7-8 and TRBJ1-2; 8 bases agree with TRBD1. CDR1 and CDR2 (germline): SGHVS, FQNEAQ. This CDR3 is built from 15 residues. The V and J ends lost 5 bases and 4 bases, in that order; junction bases with no gene match: 9.

V is TRBV19 and J is TRBJ1-5; D possibly corresponds to TRBD1 (6 bases). Deletions cut 6 bases from V and 1 base from J, with 13 bases between. The CDR3 sequence is 15 residues long. Looked up from germline, CDR1 is LNHDA and CDR2 is SQIVND (reference sequence). The CDR3, as DNA: TGTGCCAGTAGGCTCGACAGGTTAAGCAATCAGCCCCAGCATTTT. It yields the protein CASRLDRLSNQPQHF. The complete variable domain, with remaining parts taken from reference TRBV19 and TRBJ1-5, reads DGGITQSPKYLFRKEGQNVTLSCEQNLNHDAMYWYRQDPGQGLRLIYYSQIVNDFQKGDIAEGYSVSREKKESFPLTVTSAQKNPTAFYLCASRLDRLSNQPQHFGDGTRLSIL.

This chain connects TRBV6-6 to TRBJ2-7; maybe TRBD2 (5 bases). This CDR3 region has 12 residues. Deletions cut 8 bases from V and 7 bases from J, with 15 bases between. CDR1 is MNHNY, CDR2 SVGAGI, per germline (reference sequence). CDR3 sequence reads: CASSRGTREQYF. The CDR3, as DNA: TGTGCCAGCTCCCGGGGAACGCGGGAGCAGTACTTC.

This chain uses TRBV7-2 with TRBJ2-7; 10 bases line up with TRBD2. Looked up from germline, CDR1 is SGHTA and CDR2 is FQGNSA. Trimming at V came to 5 bases and at J to 2 bases, leaving 3 bases not matched to a gene. The CDR3 covers 14 residues. DNA for the CDR3: TGTGCCAGCAGCGTGGGACTAGCGACCTACGAGCAGTACTTC. Protein sequence: CASSVGLATYEQYF.

The chain employs TRBV6-6 and TRBJ2-7, with 12 nucleotides matching TRBD2. Losses at the gene ends were 6 bases for V and 2 bases for J; bases not matched to a gene: 5. Germline assignment: CDR1 MNHNY and CDR2 SVGAGI (reference sequence). This CDR3 spans 15 amino acids. In DNA form, the CDR3 reads TGTGCCAGCAGCTCCGGGACTAGCGGGCCCTACGAGCAGTACTTC. Amino acids: CASSSGTSGPYEQYF.

The J gene is TRBJ2-3, the V gene TRBV7-2; the match to TRBD2 covers 9 bases. Germline CDR1 reads SGHTA; CDR2 reads FQGNSA. Losses at the gene ends were 1 base for V and 5 bases for J; bases not matched to a gene: 7. The CDR3 extends over 16 amino acids. CDR3 amino acids: CASSLETAGGVDTQYF. In DNA form, the CDR3 reads TGTGCCAGCAGCTTAGAAACGGCGGGGGGGGTAGATACGCAGTATTTT.

This chain joins TRBV7-3 and TRBJ2-7, with D hard to call. Trimming pared 5 bases from V and 6 bases from J, leaving 14 bases between. Germline V gene data show CDR1 as SGHTA and CDR2 as FQGTGA. This CDR3 comprises 13 residues. The CDR3 region is CASSPRNGGEQYF. The DNA of the CDR3 is TGTGCCAGCAGCCCGCGAAATGGCGGCGAGCAGTACTTC.

The chain employs TRBV7-2 and TRBJ1-1; TRBD1 is a possible D gene (5 bases). CDR1 and CDR2 from the germline V gene are SGHTA and FQGNSA. The CDR3 contains 14 residues. Trimming removed 1 base at V and 8 bases at J, with 14 bases between. This chain's CDR3 is CASSLGLSRGEAFF. The CDR3 DNA sequence: TGTGCCAGCAGCTTAGGCCTAAGTAGGGGAGAAGCTTTCTTT.

V gene TRBV6-2 or TRBV6-3 combines with J gene TRBJ2-3; 9 bases match TRBD1. The germline gives CDR1 MNHEY, CDR2 SVGEGT. The CDR3 runs to 16 residues. The ends lost 6 bases at V and 8 bases at J; junction bases unmatched: 15. The DNA for the CDR3 is TGTGCCAGCAGCAGGGGGACAGGGAGACGCATTGCTACGCAGTATTTT. Its protein is CASSRGTGRRIATQYF.

Details on this clone: Other DNA sequences from this sample encode an identical CDR3 as well. This sequence joins TRBV14 and TRBJ1-1; no clear D gene. The CDR3 is 13 residues long. Germline CDR1 SGHDN, CDR2 FVKESK. V lost 0 bases and J lost 1, with 3 bases in between. The CDR3 loop is CASSQDRNTEAFF. The DNA for the CDR3 is TGTGCCAGCAGCCAAGACAGGAACACTGAAGCTTTCTTT. The full variable domain, completed using reference TRBV14 and TRBJ1-1, is EAGVTQFPSHSVIEKGQTVTLRCDPISGHDNLYWYRRVMGKEIKFLLHFVKESKQDESGMPNNRFLAERTGGTYSTLKVQPAELEDSGVYFCASSQDRNTEAFFGQGTRLTVV.

The chain links TRBV6-5 to TRBJ1-2, with D perhaps matching TRBD1 (6 bases). The length of the CDR3 is 13 residues. CDR1 is MNHEY, CDR2 SVGAGI, per germline. Deletions cut 6 bases from V and 3 bases from J, with 11 bases between. CDR3 in amino acids: CASSPGADYGYTF. CDR3 nucleotides: TGTGCCAGCAGCCCAGGGGCGGACTATGGCTACACCTTC.

The chain has TRBV9 and TRBJ2-1; 13 nucleotides agree with TRBD2. V dropped 4 bases and J dropped 5; count of bases not matched to a gene: 6. The length of the CDR3 is 16 residues. Germline values: CDR1 SGDLS, CDR2 YYNGEE. DNA for the CDR3: TGTGCCAGCAGCATAAGGACTAGCGGGGGTCACAATGAGCAGTTCTTC. Translating it yields CASSIRTSGGHNEQFF.